This record looks at one T cell receptor beta chain sequence and its context. No antigen is known for it. J lost 1 base, V lost 4 bases, and 8 bases had no gene match. CDR3 size: 16 residues. The germline gives CDR1 SGDLS, CDR2 YYNGEE. The record originates from a study of graft-versus-host responses after intestinal transplantation. About the study: Every recipient underwent anti-thymocyte globulin induction, then tacrolimus and steroids for approximately three years.

Broader study findings: Early post-transplant falls in HvG clones accompanied the peak levels of circulating GvH clones. Recipient bone marrow held GvH clones, some seen earlier in ileum or blood. Graft-donor T cell macrochimerism coincided with high graft-versus-host to host-versus-graft clonal ratios in allografts.

Data came from immunoSEQ multiplex PCR; TCRdb stores just in-frame clones and leaves some out. The sample lists around 50,000 clones, around 90% seen once, with approximately 1.5% in the top ten. Sequenced material: PBMCs, taken 26 days after transplant. The sequence came from a human patient who received an intestinal transplant, so some T cells may come from the graft donor. This sequence joins TRBV9 and TRBJ2-7; 10 nucleotides line up with TRBD2. The chain's CDR3 is CASSSTGTSVSYEQYF. The CDR3, as DNA: TGTGCCAGCAGCTCCACCGGGACTAGCGTTTCCTACGAGCAGTACTTC. The complete variable domain, with remaining parts taken from reference TRBV9 and TRBJ2-7, reads DSGVTQTPKHLITATGQRVTLRCSPRSGDLSVYWYQQSLDQGLQFLIQYYNGEERAKGNILERFSAQQFPDLHSELNLSSLELGDSALYFCASSSTGTSVSYEQYFGPGTRLTVT.